Presented here are 19 T cell receptor beta chains from one specimen sequenced in a study of blood T cell repertoires in COVID-19. Assay: immunoSEQ multiplex PCR; the TCRdb copy retains only in-frame clones and omits some. The table shows some 200,000 clones, with about 86% occurring only once. Sequenced: peripheral blood. The receptor set was obtained from a woman in her 70s with acute or convalescent COVID-19.

For the CDR3, the DNA is TGTGCCAGCAGCTTATGGTCGGGAGGGGACAATGAGCAGTTCTTC. This encodes CASSLWSGGDNEQFF. This chain links TRBV11-3 with TRBJ2-1, with 8 nucleotides matching TRBD2. The CDR3 extends over 15 amino acids. V was pared by 2 bases and J by 5 bases, with 5 bases of the junction left unmatched. Germline CDR1 and CDR2: SGHNT and YENEEA.

The chain uses TRBV5-6 and TRBJ2-7; 10 nucleotides match TRBD2. The CDR3 extends over 18 amino acids. CDR1 SGHDT and CDR2 YYEEEE come from the germline V gene. The V and J ends lost 4 bases and 0 bases, in that order; junction bases with no gene match: 13. The CDR3 is CASSLGTSATLSSYEQYF. In nucleotides, the CDR3 is TGTGCCAGCAGCCTCGGGACTAGCGCAACCCTGAGCTCCTACGAGCAGTACTTC.

The chain has TRBV2 and TRBJ1-4; D unresolved. Deletions cut 6 bases from V and 5 bases from J, with 10 bases between. CDR3 length: 13 amino acids. From germline, CDR1 is SNHLY and CDR2 FYNNEI. DNA for the CDR3: TGTGCCAGCAGCCTTCTCCCCAATGAAAAACTGTTTTTT. Amino acid sequence: CASSLLPNEKLFF.

For this clone: Other DNA sequences within the sample encode an identical CDR3. The chain employs TRBV19 and TRBJ2-7; 7 nucleotides align to TRBD2. The CDR3 consists of 14 residues. Germline V CDR1 and CDR2: LNHDA, SQIVND (reference sequence). Unmatched junction bases numbered 2, after V lost 1 base and J lost 2 bases. The CDR3 DNA follows: TGTGCCAGTAGTATAGGCGGGGGAACCTACGAGCAGTACTTC. Its protein product is CASSIGGGTYEQYF.

This chain uses TRBV9 with TRBJ2-1; TRBD2 aligns across 11 bases. Germline trimming cut 1 base from V and 7 bases from J; bases unmatched to any gene: 7. The CDR3 loop spans 16 amino acids. Looked up from germline, CDR1 is SGDLS and CDR2 is YYNGEE. CDR3 bases: TGTGCCAGCAGCGTATCCAACGGACTAGCGGGTAATGAGCAGTTCTTC. Translating gives CASSVSNGLAGNEQFF. The whole variable domain, remainder taken from reference TRBV9 and TRBJ2-1, is DSGVTQTPKHLITATGQRVTLRCSPRSGDLSVYWYQQSLDQGLQFLIQYYNGEERAKGNILERFSAQQFPDLHSELNLSSLELGDSALYFCASSVSNGLAGNEQFFGPGTRLTVL.

This chain connects TRBV3-1 (or the pseudogene TRBV3-2) to TRBJ1-6; D uncertain. Per germline, CDR1 LGHDT and CDR2 YNNKEL (reference sequence). V was cut by 0 bases and J by 0 bases, with 9 bases left in between. This CDR3 is built from 17 residues. CDR3 residues: CASSQDPISSYNSPLHF. Here the CDR3 DNA reads TGTGCCAGCAGCCAAGATCCCATCAGCTCCTATAATTCACCCCTCCACTTT.

This chain joins TRBV7-2 and TRBJ2-7, with 9 bases lining up with TRBD1. Germline trimming cut 6 bases from V and 2 bases from J; bases unmatched to any gene: 5. Per germline, CDR1 SGHTA and CDR2 FQGNSA. CDR3 length: 14 amino acids. Written as DNA, the CDR3 is TGTGCCAGCAGTGCGGACAGGGGACCCTACGAGCAGTACTTC. It encodes CASSADRGPYEQYF.

This chain links TRBV19 with TRBJ2-1; 9 nucleotides line up with TRBD1. Germline trimming cut 8 bases from V and 7 bases from J; bases unmatched to any gene: 6. The CDR3 is 13 residues long. Germline lookup yields CDR1 LNHDA and CDR2 SQIVND (reference sequence). The CDR3 DNA reads as TGTGCCAGTCGAGGGGACAGGGCAAATGAGCAGTTCTTC. This sequence encodes CASRGDRANEQFF.

Only one count was recorded for this clone. Germline and junction disagree at one end, which may indicate a read error. This same CDR3 is encoded by further DNA sequences in the sample. The chain's CDR3 is CASSLGLNTEAFF. CDR3 nucleotide sequence: TGTGCCAGCAGCCTGGGGCTGAACACTGAAGCCTTCTTT. The J gene is TRBJ1-1, the V gene TRBV3-1 (or the pseudogene TRBV3-2); a weak D match, TRBD1 (5 bases). There are 13 residues in the CDR3. CDR1 is LGHDT, CDR2 YNNKEL, per germline (reference sequence).

J is TRBJ2-1 and V is TRBV24-1; 9 bases are shared with TRBD1. The CDR3 totals 15 residues. The V segment lost 5 bases and the J segment 6 bases; nucleotides outside the gene matches: 7. The germline V gene has CDR1 KGHDR and CDR2 SFDVKD. CDR3 amino acids: CATSVPGQGVNEQFF. The CDR3 region has the DNA TGTGCCACCAGTGTCCCGGGACAGGGAGTCAATGAGCAGTTCTTC.

This clone appeared a few times. V usage is TRBV15 and J usage is TRBJ1-1; D gene unclear. The germline gives CDR1 LNHNV, CDR2 YYDKDF (reference sequence). Trimming removed 0 bases from V and 7 bases from J, with 15 bases in between. The CDR3 sequence is 15 residues long. The CDR3 nucleotides are TGTGCCACCAGCAGAGACCGGGAGGGATTCAATGAAGCTTTCTTT. Residues: CATSRDREGFNEAFF.

The chain uses TRBV28 and TRBJ1-5; D remains unclear. The germline V and J ends were trimmed by 0 bases and 2 bases, with 11 bases remaining between them. There are 16 residues in the CDR3. The germline V gene encodes CDR1 MDHEN and CDR2 SYDVKM. CDR3 loop: CASSLWTGNGNQPQHF. The CDR3 DNA reads TGTGCCAGCAGTTTATGGACCGGGAATGGCAATCAGCCCCAGCATTTT.

The rearrangement joins TRBV6-4 to TRBJ2-1; the D gene is possibly TRBD2 (6 bases). Germline CDR1 and CDR2: MRHNA and SNTAGT. With 6 bases removed from V and 1 base from J, the gap between germline ends came to 13 bases. The length of the CDR3 is 15 residues. The CDR3 reads CASSLEAGSYNEQFF. CDR3 nucleotide sequence: TGTGCCAGCAGCCTAGAGGCGGGATCCTACAATGAGCAGTTCTTC.

The gene calls are TRBV2 and TRBJ2-7; TRBD2 is a possible D gene (7 bases). The germline gives CDR1 SNHLY, CDR2 FYNNEI. This CDR3 has 15 amino acids. Trimming pared 8 bases from V and 2 bases from J, leaving 19 bases between. The CDR3 sequence is CASWDFAGAPYEQYF. CDR3 nucleotides: TGTGCCAGCTGGGATTTTGCGGGGGCCCCCTACGAGCAGTACTTC.

V and J are TRBV5-1 and TRBJ2-1, with TRBD2 identical over 7 bases. The junction had 9 bases not matched to a gene; V was cut back by 4 bases and J by 2 bases. Germline CDR1 reads SGHRS; CDR2 reads YFSETQ. The CDR3 consists of 16 residues. CDR3 in DNA: TGCGCCAGCAGCCTAGGTGGGGGGGGACCCTACAATGAGCAGTTCTTC. Protein: CASSLGGGGPYNEQFF.

This clone was seen a few times. The chain couples TRBV28 to TRBJ1-2; 8 bases are shared with TRBD1. The CDR3 has 13 amino acids. V gave up 3 bases and J gave up 6 bases; unmatched junction bases: 3. CDR1 and CDR2 (germline): MDHEN, SYDVKM. The CDR3 reads CASSLQGAHGYTF. CDR3 nucleotide sequence: TGTGCCAGCAGTTTGCAGGGGGCGCATGGCTACACCTTC.

This sequence joins TRBV5-5 and TRBJ2-6; TRBD1 is a possible D gene (5 bases). Trimming stripped 1 base from V and 2 bases from J, with 7 bases between. Germline assignment: CDR1 SGHKS and CDR2 YYEKEE (reference sequence). There are 15 residues in the CDR3. The CDR3 spells CASSLSRAGANVLTF. CDR3 bases: TGTGCCAGCAGCTTGAGCAGGGCTGGGGCCAACGTCCTGACTTTC. The variable domain in full, with the rest retrieved from reference TRBV5-5 and TRBJ2-6, is DAGVTQSPTHLIKTRGQQVTLRCSPISGHKSVSWYQQVLGQGPQFIFQYYEKEERGRGNFPDRFSARQFPNYSSELNVNALLLGDSALYLCASSLSRAGANVLTFGAGSRLTVL.

The chain has TRBV12-3 or TRBV12-4 and TRBJ2-1, with D tentatively TRBD2 (5 bases). Trimming removed 5 bases from V and 5 bases from J, with 10 bases in between. The CDR3 is 13 residues long. The CDR3 sequence is CASSVTRDNEQFF. The DNA for the CDR3 is TGTGCCAGCAGTGTTACGAGGGACAATGAGCAGTTCTTC.

This chain joins TRBV9 and TRBJ2-3, with 9 nucleotides matching TRBD2. Germline lookup yields CDR1 SGDLS and CDR2 YYNGEE. CDR3 length equals 14 residues. The junction had 3 bases not matched to a gene; V was cut back by 7 bases and J by 0 bases. CDR3 DNA sequence: TGTGCCAGCGGTAGCGGGAGTAGCACAGATACGCAGTATTTT. Its protein is CASGSGSSTDTQYF.